Below, 5 T cell receptor beta chains from the same sample are listed, as sequenced in a study of blood T cell repertoires in COVID-19. Assay used: immunoSEQ multiplex PCR; TCRdb lists only in-frame clones, some missing. The table has about 120,000 clones, 87% seen once. Sequencing input: peripheral blood. These receptors were obtained from a woman in her 50s with acute or convalescent COVID-19.

This rearrangement joins TRBV5-1 to TRBJ1-6; the match to TRBD1 covers 10 bases. Germline assignment: CDR1 SGHRS and CDR2 YFSETQ. V shed 3 bases and J 10 bases; nucleotides not matched to a gene: 16. This CDR3 has 18 residues. Here the CDR3 reads CASSSPPGQGPLGSPLHF. The CDR3 DNA reads as TGCGCCAGCAGCTCACCCCCGGGACAGGGGCCCCTGGGATCACCCCTCCACTTT.

This clone was detected a few times. This rearrangement joins TRBV15 to TRBJ1-2, with TRBD1 as a possible D gene (5 bases). V was shortened by 0 bases and J by 3 bases, with 5 bases between the two germline ends. The CDR3 sequence is 13 residues long. The V gene's germline CDR1 is LNHNV and CDR2 YYDKDF (reference sequence). The CDR3 is CATSRDRDYGYTF. CDR3 DNA sequence: TGTGCCACCAGCAGAGACAGGGACTATGGCTACACCTTC. The full variable domain, its missing parts supplied by reference TRBV15 and TRBJ1-2, is DAMVIQNPRYQVTQFGKPVTLSCSQTLNHNVMYWYQQKSSQAPKLLFHYYDKDFNNEADTPDNFQSRRPNTSFCFLDIRSPGLGDTAMYLCATSRDRDYGYTFGSGTRLTVV.

V usage is TRBV6-2 or TRBV6-3 and J usage is TRBJ1-2; D remains ambiguous. Germline V gives CDR1 MNHEY, CDR2 SVGEGT. Trimming took off 7 bases at V and 1 base at J, with 13 bases between the two ends. The CDR3 is 14 amino acids. CDR3 residues: CASTPRGVNYGYTF. The CDR3 DNA sequence: TGTGCCAGCACCCCCCGCGGCGTTAACTATGGCTACACCTTC.

This chain joins TRBV5-4 and TRBJ1-1; D perhaps matches TRBD1 (6 bases). Germline V gives CDR1 SGHNT, CDR2 YYREEE (reference sequence). The V end lost 4 bases, the J end lost 2 bases, and 15 bases lay between the germline ends. CDR3 length equals 15 residues. CDR3 protein: CASSAQGLINTEAFF. The DNA of the CDR3 is TGTGCCAGCAGCGCTCAGGGGCTCATCAACACTGAAGCTTTCTTT.

The rearrangement joins TRBV10-3 to TRBJ1-2; weak D call: TRBD1 (6 bases). V gave up 3 bases and J gave up 5 bases, with 10 bases separating them. The CDR3 covers 13 residues. Germline assignment: CDR1 ENHRY and CDR2 SYGVKD. The CDR3 loop is CAISDRGEYGYTF. CDR3 nucleotide sequence: TGTGCCATCAGTGACAGGGGCGAATATGGCTACACCTTC.